Shown below are 6 T cell receptor beta chains from a single sample sequenced in a study of CD8+ T cells in alopecia areata. Reverse transcribed after extraction, RNA yielded cDNA as the sequencing template. The protocol was immunoSEQ multiplex PCR, while the TCRdb copy is restricted to in-frame clones and leaves out a portion. Of 85,000 to 110,000 clones detected, roughly half appear once; the ten largest clones hold 7.5% to 9%. Material: CD4+ T cells sorted from blood. These receptors all stem from a human donor in good health.

The chain has TRBV30 and TRBJ1-2, with unresolved D. The CDR3 consists of 11 residues. From germline, CDR1 is GTSNPN and CDR2 SVGIG (reference sequence). Trimming left V 1 base short and J 4 bases short, with 4 bases between. CDR3: CAWSGRYGYTF. DNA for the CDR3: TGTGCCTGGAGTGGCCGCTATGGCTACACCTTC.

The chain joins TRBV2 to TRBJ2-7, with 12 bases fitting TRBD1. The V gene end was trimmed by 6 bases and the J gene end by 0 bases; junction bases not matched to a gene: 3. Germline loops: CDR1 SNHLY, CDR2 FYNNEI. The CDR3 is 15 residues long. This chain's CDR3 is CASRGTGGLSYEQYF. CDR3 nucleotide sequence: TGTGCCAGCAGGGGGACAGGGGGCCTCTCCTACGAGCAGTACTTC.

For the CDR3, the DNA is TGCAGCGGTTGGGACAGGGGGGGAGAGACCCAGTACTTC. Translation gives CSGWDRGGETQYF. The V and J genes are TRBV29-1 and TRBJ2-5; 11 nucleotides line up with TRBD1. Germline loops: CDR1 SQVTM, CDR2 ANQGSEA. This CDR3 has 13 residues. Losses at the gene ends were 7 bases for V and 4 bases for J; bases not matched to a gene: 5.

The chain couples TRBV7-2 to TRBJ2-3, with 16 bases that match TRBD2. The V and J ends lost 5 bases and 5 bases, in that order; junction bases with no gene match: 7. Germline loops: CDR1 SGHTA, CDR2 FQGNSA. The CDR3 runs to 17 residues. The CDR3 spells CASSPPGLAGGQDTQYF. CDR3 DNA: TGTGCCAGCAGCCCGCCGGGACTAGCGGGGGGGCAAGATACGCAGTATTTT.

The genes are TRBV2 and TRBJ2-1; TRBD2 matches 11 bases. Germline loops: CDR1 SNHLY, CDR2 FYNNEI. The CDR3 length is 15 residues. The V gene end was trimmed by 10 bases and the J gene end by 0 bases; junction bases not matched to a gene: 5. CDR3 loop: CATTSGATSYNEQFF. The CDR3 nucleotides are TGTGCCACGACTAGCGGGGCAACCTCCTACAATGAGCAGTTCTTC.

The chain uses TRBV11-2 and TRBJ2-3; 9 positions agree with TRBD1. Losses at the gene ends were 4 bases for V and 8 bases for J; bases not matched to a gene: 4. The germline V gene encodes CDR1 SGHAT and CDR2 FQNNGV. This CDR3 contains 13 residues. The CDR3 is CASSSGQGLTQYF. DNA of the CDR3: TGTGCCAGCAGCTCCGGACAGGGGCTTACGCAGTATTTT.